Following are 5 T cell receptor beta chains from one sample sequenced in a study of OX40 agonist ivuxolimab in advanced cancers. Assay: immunoSEQ multiplex PCR; the TCRdb copy retains only in-frame clones and omits some. Of 35,000 to 50,000 clones in the sample, 75% to 90% are singletons; the top ten hold 15%. Specimen: CD4+ or CD8+ T cells sorted from blood, collected in a trial of the OX40 agonist ivuxolimab. These receptors originate from an adult with an advanced solid tumor such as melanoma, head and neck, liver or kidney cancer.

There are a few counts of this clone. V is TRBV5-4 and J is TRBJ2-1; 10 positions agree with TRBD1. V lost 4 bases, J lost 6 bases, and 7 bases stayed unmatched. CDR1 and CDR2 (germline): SGHNT, YYREEE (reference sequence). CDR3 size: 15 residues. The CDR3 here is CASSNPGQGINEQFF. As DNA, the CDR3 is TGTGCCAGCAGCAACCCGGGACAGGGGATCAATGAGCAGTTCTTC.

The chain couples TRBV19 to TRBJ2-1; 8 positions match TRBD2. Germline V gene data show CDR1 as LNHDA and CDR2 as SQIVND (reference sequence). The CDR3 has 15 residues. V was pared by 3 bases and J by 7 bases, with 8 bases of the junction left unmatched. As DNA, the CDR3 is TGTGCCAGTAGTATGGTGCCTAGCGGGTTGAATGAGCAGTTCTTC. Its protein is CASSMVPSGLNEQFF.

The chain joins TRBV13 to TRBJ2-7, with TRBD1 as a possible D gene (6 bases). The germline V and J ends were trimmed by 5 bases and 0 bases, with 11 bases remaining between them. The CDR3 is 14 amino acids. The germline gives CDR1 PRHDT, CDR2 FYEKMQ (reference sequence). CDR3 bases: TGTGCCAGCAGCCCGGACAGCAGCTCCTACGAGCAGTACTTC. It encodes CASSPDSSSYEQYF.

This clone appeared a few times. The rearrangement uses TRBV7-9 and TRBJ2-5; D possibly corresponds to TRBD2 (6 bases). The CDR3 covers 15 residues. Deletions cut 5 bases from V and 2 bases from J, with 15 bases between. Germline V gene sequence: CDR1 SEHNR, CDR2 FQNEAQ (reference sequence). CDR3 sequence (DNA): TGTGCCAGCAGCCAGCTCGGGGGAGTTCAAGAGACCCAGTACTTC. Translated: CASSQLGGVQETQYF.

V usage is TRBV19 and J usage is TRBJ2-1; 7 bases are shared with TRBD2. CDR1 LNHDA and CDR2 SQIVND come from the germline V gene (reference sequence). The V gene end was trimmed by 0 bases and the J gene end by 4 bases; junction bases not matched to a gene: 3. The CDR3 is 15 amino acids. CDR3 protein: CASSIEGGMYNEQFF. Here the CDR3 DNA reads TGTGCCAGTAGTATAGAGGGGGGGATGTACAATGAGCAGTTCTTC.